The entry below describes one T cell receptor (beta chain). No antigen is known for it. The CDR3 runs 15 residues. The ends lost 4 bases at V and 7 bases at J; junction bases unmatched: 9. Germline V CDR1 and CDR2: SGHVS, FNYEAQ. This specimen belongs to a study of T cells in localized non-small cell lung cancer. Study-wide results and limits: In the blood, greater T cell density corresponded to longer overall survival. Adjacent lung was found to contain a median roughly 50 of the top 100 tumor clones. Compared with tumor, uninvolved adjacent lung displayed greater T cell clonality, ranking highest overall. Investigators sequenced only a single tumor region, leaving heterogeneity possible.

Measured with immunoSEQ multiplex PCR; TCRdb has only the in-frame clones, and not every one. The table lists under 70,000 clones, around 86% of them singletons, with roughly 5.1% in the top ten. The specimen comprised peripheral blood, sampled before any cancer treatment. The clonotype was recovered from a woman between 40 and 69 years old with stage I lung adenocarcinoma. The gene calls are TRBV7-6 and TRBJ2-2; 7 nucleotides line up with TRBD1. The CDR3 DNA is TGTGCCAGCAGCTCCCTTTTGACAGGGTACGGGGAGCTGTTTTTT. This codes for CASSSLLTGYGELFF.